These 15 T cell receptor beta chains were sequenced from one sample in a study of regulatory T cells in long-lasting Graves disease (dated by TCRdb to the early 2020s). The library came from multiplex PCR. Sequencing took place on an Illumina HiSeq 4000. iRepertoire HTBI primers and Arm-PCR amplification of CDR3 regions were used to construct TCR beta libraries. The public reads were reprocessed in TCRdb via fastp at Q25 and MiXCR, keeping in-frame beta chains. CDR3 protein duplicates are merged, each entry listing the most common genes and DNA. This sample comprises about 220,000 distinct CDR3 sequences, roughly 20% of them detected only once. The ten largest make up approximately 12% of the sample. In the paper's terms, the time point label means: newly diagnosed GD, antithyroid drugs for less than 3 months. RNA was extracted from PBMCs in TRIzol for both TCR sequencing and RNA sequencing. These sequences were also reported in another study, on T cells in Graves' hyperthyroidism and ophthalmopathy.

The source was peripheral blood mononuclear cells (PBMCs), collected at new diagnosis, from a patient treated with antithyroid drugs. The source is a woman aged 30 to 39 with Graves disease. Donor details come from another sample of the same person, matched by shared clones.

This clonotype was seen many times. V and J are TRBV27 and TRBJ1-2; 11 bases line up with TRBD1. CDR3 length: 15 residues. The germline V gene encodes CDR1 MNHEY and CDR2 SMNVEV (reference sequence). The J segment lost 7 bases and the V segment lost 0 bases, leaving 4 bases of the junction unmatched. The DNA of the CDR3 is TGTGCCAGCAGTTTATCCCGGGGACAGGGGGGTGGCTACACCTTC. Protein: CASSLSRGQGGGYTF.

This clonotype was counted at least ten times. J is TRBJ1-2 and V is TRBV30, with D uncertain. The V end was cut by 2 bases, the J end by 3 bases, with 10 bases between. The CDR3 loop spans 13 amino acids. CDR1 is GTSNPN, CDR2 SVGIG, per germline (reference sequence). CDR3 in amino acids: CAWSLISDYGYTF. CDR3 bases: TGTGCCTGGAGTTTAATCTCGGACTATGGCTACACCTTC. The full variable domain, its missing parts supplied by reference TRBV30 and TRBJ1-2, is SQTIHQWPATLVQPVGSPLSLECTVEGTSNPNLYWYRQAAGRGLQLLFYSVGIGQISSEVPQNLSASRPQDRQFILSSKKLLLSDSGFYLCAWSLISDYGYTFGSGTRLTVV.

The V gene is TRBV10-1, the J gene TRBJ2-1, with 11 positions matching TRBD2. There are 16 residues in the CDR3. Germline CDR1 reads WNHNN; CDR2 reads SYGVQD (reference sequence). J lost 7 bases, V lost 0 bases, and 5 bases had no gene match. As DNA, the CDR3 is TGCGCCAGCAGTGAGTCGTCTAGCGGGGGGTATAATGAGCAGTTCTTC. Encoded protein: CASSESSSGGYNEQFF.

This clonotype appeared once. The rearrangement links TRBV11-1 to TRBJ2-2; D is perhaps TRBD1 (6 bases). Between the trimmed V and J ends, which lost 4 bases and 6 bases, there was a span of 18 bases. This CDR3 region has 16 residues. CDR1 is SGHAT, CDR2 FQDESV, per germline (reference sequence). CDR3 DNA sequence: TGTGCCAGCAGCTCGAACCGCCCAGGGGATCCCGGGGAGCTGTTTTTT. Protein: CASSSNRPGDPGELFF.

In its sample, this clonotype was seen many times. The chain employs TRBV28 and TRBJ1-2; D is undetermined. The CDR3 covers 15 residues. CDR1 is MDHEN and CDR2 is SYDVKM in the germline V gene. Trimming took off 5 bases at V and 0 bases at J, with 13 bases between the two ends. The CDR3, as DNA: TGTGCCAGCAGTCCCTCCCCACAGCCTAACTATGGCTACACCTTC. Translating it yields CASSPSPQPNYGYTF.

Note on this clonotype: A far bigger clonotype differs at one base, so this is likely a read error. The chain's CDR3 is CAGCVREETQFF. The CDR3 DNA is TGTGCCGGATGTGTGAGGGAGGAGACCCAGTTCTTC. V gene TRBV2 combines with J gene TRBJ2-1; D may be TRBD2 (6 bases). The CDR3 consists of 12 residues. Trimming took 11 bases from V and 13 from J, leaving 21 bases between them. The V gene's germline CDR1 is SNHLY and CDR2 FYNNEI.

This clonotype was recorded many times. The chain combines TRBV18 with TRBJ1-1, with D maybe TRBD1 (6 bases). The CDR3 contains 14 residues. CDR1 and CDR2 from the germline V gene are KGHSH and LQKENI. V gave up 2 bases and J gave up 2 bases, with 9 bases separating them. The CDR3, as DNA: TGTGCCAGCTCACCAGACAGGAAAAACACTGAAGCTTTCTTT. Protein sequence: CASSPDRKNTEAFF.

This clonotype was found many times. The rearrangement links TRBV2 to TRBJ2-5; a possible D gene is TRBD2 (5 bases). The germline CDR1 and CDR2 sequences are SNHLY and FYNNEI. The CDR3 consists of 12 residues. The germline V and J ends were trimmed by 4 bases and 5 bases, with 8 bases remaining between them. The CDR3 region has the DNA TGTGCCAGCAGTGGGTCGGGGGAGACCCAGTACTTC. It is translated as CASSGSGETQYF.

This clonotype was detected many times. V and J are TRBV9 and TRBJ2-1; 14 nucleotides agree with TRBD2. There are 15 residues in the CDR3. Germline assignment: CDR1 SGDLS and CDR2 YYNGEE. The V and J ends lost 4 bases and 13 bases, in that order; junction bases with no gene match: 10. DNA of the CDR3: TGTGCCAGCAGCAACCGGACTAGCGGGGGGCCCTCACAGTTCTTC. Amino acid sequence: CASSNRTSGGPSQFF. Supplemented by reference TRBV9 and TRBJ2-1, the full variable domain reads DSGVTQTPKHLITATGQRVTLRCSPRSGDLSVYWYQQSLDQGLQFLIQYYNGEERAKGNILERFSAQQFPDLHSELNLSSLELGDSALYFCASSNRTSGGPSQFFGPGTRLTVL.

This clonotype was seen ten or more times. The rearrangement links TRBV19 to TRBJ2-3; 9 bases are a match to TRBD1. Germline CDR1 reads LNHDA; CDR2 reads SQIVND (reference sequence). The CDR3 is 15 amino acids. Trimming took 4 bases from V and 1 from J; bases not matched to a gene: 3. This CDR3 is CASSNRGLGTDTQYF. The CDR3 bases are TGTGCCAGTAGTAACAGGGGGCTCGGCACAGATACGCAGTATTTT.

This clonotype was recorded at least ten times. J is TRBJ1-3 and V is TRBV5-6; unclear D gene. V was trimmed by 1 base and J by 0 bases, leaving 14 bases between them. Germline CDR1 SGHDT, CDR2 YYEEEE. CDR3 length: 17 amino acids. CDR3 DNA: TGTGCCAGCAGCTTGTTGGCAGTCCAATACTCTGGAAACACCATATATTTT. It codes for CASSLLAVQYSGNTIYF.

This clonotype turned up a few times. The rearrangement links TRBV18 to TRBJ1-2; no firm D call. Germline CDR1 KGHSH, CDR2 LQKENI. V lost 3 bases, J lost 1 base, and 12 bases lay in between. The CDR3 extends over 15 amino acids. CDR3 loop: CASSPGEGGNYGYTF. DNA for the CDR3: TGTGCCAGCTCACCGGGAGAGGGTGGTAACTATGGCTACACCTTC. Full variable domain (remainder filled in from reference TRBV18 and TRBJ1-2): NAGVMQNPRHLVRRRGQEARLRCSPMKGHSHVYWYRQLPEEGLKFMVYLQKENIIDESGMPKERFSAEFPKEGPSILRIQQVVRGDSAAYFCASSPGEGGNYGYTFGSGTRLTVV.

This clonotype was counted at least ten times. V is TRBV15 and J is TRBJ2-2, with D possibly being TRBD1 (5 bases). Germline lookup yields CDR1 LNHNV and CDR2 YYDKDF (reference sequence). The CDR3 contains 17 residues. Trimming left V 0 bases short and J 6 bases short, with 17 bases between. Written as DNA, the CDR3 is TGTGCCACCAGCAGAGACCTGGGCAGGGTGGGCGCCGGGGAGCTGTTTTTT. This encodes CATSRDLGRVGAGELFF.

This clonotype was observed many times. J is TRBJ2-6 and V is TRBV11-2; no definite D call. Germline V gene data show CDR1 as SGHAT and CDR2 as FQNNGV. Trimming shortened V by 1 base and J by 9 bases, and 4 bases separated the two germline ends. The CDR3 consists of 12 residues. In nucleotides, the CDR3 is TGTGCCAGCAGCTTAGTCGTCAACGTCCTGACTTTC. It translates to CASSLVVNVLTF.

This clonotype was observed many times. V and J are TRBV30 and TRBJ1-6; 9 nucleotides match TRBD1. In germline, CDR1 is GTSNPN, CDR2 SVGIG (reference sequence). The CDR3 runs to 16 residues. Unmatched junction bases numbered 6, after V lost 1 base and J lost 5 bases. The CDR3 loop reads CAWSGGQGTDNSPLHF. In nucleotides, the CDR3 is TGTGCCTGGAGTGGAGGACAGGGGACCGATAATTCACCCCTCCACTTT.